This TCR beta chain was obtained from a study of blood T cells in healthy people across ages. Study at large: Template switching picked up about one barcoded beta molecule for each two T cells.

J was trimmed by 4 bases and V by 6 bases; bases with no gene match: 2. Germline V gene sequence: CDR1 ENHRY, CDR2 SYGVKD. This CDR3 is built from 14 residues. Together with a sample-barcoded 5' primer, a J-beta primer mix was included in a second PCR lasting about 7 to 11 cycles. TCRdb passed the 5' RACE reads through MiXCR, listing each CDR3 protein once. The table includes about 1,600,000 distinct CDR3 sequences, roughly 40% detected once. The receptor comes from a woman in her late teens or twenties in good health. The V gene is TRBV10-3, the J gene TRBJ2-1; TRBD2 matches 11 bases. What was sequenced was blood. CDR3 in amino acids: CAIRVAGGYNEQFF. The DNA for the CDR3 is TGTGCCATCAGGGTAGCGGGAGGGTACAATGAGCAGTTCTTC.